This entry describes one T cell receptor (beta chain). Its antigen is not identified. Other nucleotide sequences in the sample specify the same CDR3. The data are from a study of cytomegalovirus exposure and HLA in healthy donors. Study at large: A preliminary data release comprised tens of millions of unique TCRs obtained from HLA-typed donors. Whole-study findings and limits: Some TCR beta chains (more than 150 of them) were listed as cytomegalovirus-associated.

Germline V gene lookup returns CDR1 SGHTA and CDR2 FQGNSA. The V and J ends lost 0 bases and 1 base respectively, with 3 bases between them. The CDR3 loop spans 13 amino acids. PCR involved 60 Vbeta and 13 Jbeta primers. The repertoire was sequenced with immunoSEQ multiplex PCR; TCRdb's copy has only in-frame clones and lacks some. This table lists 85,000 to 110,000 clones. Sequencing was carried out using PBMCs. The origin of this receptor is a man in his forties or fifties in good health and CMV-seronegative. V is TRBV7-2 and J is TRBJ2-5; D uncertain. The CDR3 sequence: CASSLALQETQYF. CDR3 nucleotides: TGTGCCAGCAGCTTAGCACTCCAAGAGACCCAGTACTTC.